The rows below give T cell receptor beta chains drawn from one sample of a study of shared clonotypes between healthy human individuals. The table came from immunoSEQ multiplex PCR; TCRdb's copy has only in-frame clones and leaves some out. The sample comprises roughly 700,000 clones, about 74% of which are singletons, and about 1.8% rests with the top ten. The sample consisted of memory CD4+ T cells sorted from blood. These receptors originate from a woman aged 25 to 39 in good health. The CDR3 runs from the conserved cysteine through the conserved F or W. Each record gives: J gene, D gene, V gene, clone size, CDR3 DNA, CDR3 protein. D genes are given only for firm matches. A clone size is listed for some rows: how often the clone was seen (once, few, many), or a class if it is expanded.

>TRBJ2-1|TRBD2|TRBV19|.
TGTGCCAGTAGTATCGCCGGGACTAGCGGGAGGGCCGACTACAATGAGCAGTTCTTC
CASSIAGTSGRADYNEQFF
>TRBJ1-2|.|TRBV2|few
TGTGCCAGCAGTGGGCCGGGACGTGGGGGCTACACCTTC
CASSGPGRGGYTF
>TRBJ2-7|TRBD1|TRBV10-2|few
TGCGCCAGCAGTGAGGGGGACAGCTCCTACGAGCAGTACTTC
CASSEGDSSYEQYF
>TRBJ2-1|TRBD1|TRBV30|many
TGTGCCTGGAGTGTACTTGGGACAGGGTCATACAATGAGCAGTTCTTC
CAWSVLGTGSYNEQFF
>TRBJ2-1|.|TRBV10-2|.
TGCGCCAGCACCACGACAGGTACCTACAATGAGCAGTTCTTC
CASTTTGTYNEQFF
>TRBJ1-3|.|TRBV9|.
TGTGCCAGCAGCTCCCTACAGAGAAACACCATATATTTT
CASSSLQRNTIYF
>TRBJ2-7|.|TRBV5-1|many
TGCGCCAGCAGCTTTGACAGTGCCTACGAGCAGTACTTC
CASSFDSAYEQYF
>TRBJ2-2|.|TRBV5-5|.
TGTGCCAGCAGCTCTCCAATCGGGGAGCTGTTTTTT
CASSSPIGELFF
>TRBJ2-5|TRBD1|TRBV5-1|.
TGCGCCAGCAGCTTGACAGGGGGCTCAGAGACCCAGTACTTC
CASSLTGGSETQYF
>TRBJ1-1|TRBD1|TRBV9|few
TGTGCCAGCACCGCTTTTTCCGGGACAGGCGGTGAAGCTTTCTTT
CASTAFSGTGGEAFF
>TRBJ2-1|TRBD2|TRBV28|few
TGTGCCAGCAGTAAAGCGGGAGGAAACCACAATGAGCAGTTCTTC
CASSKAGGNHNEQFF
>TRBJ2-3|.|TRBV4-1|.
TGCGCCAGCAGAAGAGCGGGAGATACGCAGTATTTT
CASRRAGDTQYF
>TRBJ1-1|.|TRBV5-1|once
TGCGCCAGCAGCCCCGGCACCGGGTACACTGAAGCTTTCTTT
CASSPGTGYTEAFF
>TRBJ2-2|TRBD2|TRBV6-5|.
TGTGCCACTAATTCCCCGCGGGAGGGCGGGGAGCTGTTTTTT
CATNSPREGGELFF
>TRBJ2-7|.|TRBV5-1|.
TGCGCCAGCAGCTTCGGCGTTGGCGGGTTTAACTCCTACGAGCAGTACTTC
CASSFGVGGFNSYEQYF
>TRBJ2-7|.|TRBV4-1|.
TGCGCCAGCAGCCAAGTGGGCCAGGGACGACTTGAGCAGTACTTC
CASSQVGQGRLEQYF
>TRBJ1-1|TRBD1|TRBV6-6|.
TGTGCCAGCAGTAATACAGGGGGCCGGAACACTGAAGCTTTCTTT
CASSNTGGRNTEAFF
>TRBJ2-3|TRBD2|TRBV6-6|.
TGTGCCAGCAGCTACCGGACTAGCGGCGATACGCAGTATTTT
CASSYRTSGDTQYF
>TRBJ1-1|.|TRBV18|.
TGTGCCAGCTCACCAAGGCCCCAGAACACTGAAGCTTTCTTT
CASSPRPQNTEAFF
>TRBJ2-7|TRBD2|TRBV10-3|.
TGTGCCATCAGTGAGTCGCCCGGGACTAGCGGGAGGGTATACGAGCAGTACTTC
CAISESPGTSGRVYEQYF
>TRBJ2-1|TRBD2|TRBV7-8|many
TGTGCCAGCAGCTTAGTCCTAGCGGGGCACAATGAGCAGTTCTTC
CASSLVLAGHNEQFF
>TRBJ2-2|.|TRBV6-4|.
TGTGCCAGCAGTGTAGCGGCCACCGGGGAGCTGTTTTTT
CASSVAATGELFF
>TRBJ2-3|TRBD2|TRBV4-2|.
TGTGCCAGCAGCCAAGATCGAGATAGCGGGAGGGATACGCAGTATTTT
CASSQDRDSGRDTQYF
>TRBJ1-2|.|TRBV28|.
TGTGCCAGCAGTGCTGCGGGGTATGGCTACACCTTC
CASSAAGYGYTF
>TRBJ1-4|.|TRBV7-8|few
TGTGCCAGCAGCCCACTCAGGGACCGCAAGGAAAAACTGTTTTTT
CASSPLRDRKEKLFF
>TRBJ1-1|.|TRBV11-2|.
TGTGCCAGCAGCTTAGCGGACTACACTGAAGCTTTCTTT
CASSLADYTEAFF
>TRBJ2-7|.|TRBV19|.
TGTGCCAGTAGTATAAACGGTGGGAGCTACGAGCAGTACTTC
CASSINGGSYEQYF
>TRBJ2-6|.|TRBV28|few
TGTGCCAGCAGTTTCTCAGGGTACGGGGCCAACGTCCTGACTTTC
CASSFSGYGANVLTF
>TRBJ2-2|TRBD2|TRBV7-9|few
TGTGCCAGCCAAGGGACTAGGGCCACCGGGGAGCTGTTTTTT
CASQGTRATGELFF
>TRBJ1-5|TRBD1|TRBV19|.
TGTGCCAGTGCTATGGACAGGATCAATCAGCCCCAGCATTTT
CASAMDRINQPQHF
>TRBJ2-3|.|TRBV11-2|.
TGTGCCAGCAGCTTCAACCGGGACCAACACACAGATACGCAGTATTTT
CASSFNRDQHTDTQYF
>TRBJ2-2|.|TRBV28|.
TGTGCCAGCGTCCAGGGGGGAACCGGGGAGCTGTTTTTT
CASVQGGTGELFF
>TRBJ2-2|.|TRBV11-1|.
TGTGCCAGCAGCTTTGGAGGGGAGCTGTTTTTT
CASSFGGELFF
>TRBJ2-6|.|TRBV19|.
TGTGCCAGTAGTCGAGACAGTGCCCTATCTGGGGCCAACGTCCTGACTTTC
CASSRDSALSGANVLTF
>TRBJ2-7|.|TRBV28|.
TGTGCCAGCATAGTGAATGGCGGCTACGAGCAGTACTTC
CASIVNGGYEQYF
>TRBJ1-3|.|TRBV5-1|few
TGCGCCAGCAGCTTGGGGACGGACGGAAACACCATATATTTT
CASSLGTDGNTIYF
>TRBJ2-1|TRBD2|TRBV2|.
TGTGCCAGCAGTGAAAGGGCTAGCGGTGAGGGGGAGCAGTTCTTC
CASSERASGEGEQFF
>TRBJ2-3|.|TRBV6-1|.
TGTGCCAGCAGGTCAGGGGGGGGCACAGATACGCAGTATTTT
CASRSGGGTDTQYF
>TRBJ1-5|.|TRBV2|few
TGTGCCAGCAGCCCGAACGCCCGGTTAGGGCCCAATCAGCCCCAGCATTTT
CASSPNARLGPNQPQHF
>TRBJ2-7|.|TRBV21-1|few
TGTGCCAACCTCAGCGGGACCGGCTACGAGCAGTACTTC
CANLSGTGYEQYF
>TRBJ1-5|TRBD1|TRBV7-8|.
TGTGCCAGCAGCTTAGCCGGGACAGGGGGCTCTCAGCCCCAGCATTTT
CASSLAGTGGSQPQHF
>TRBJ1-5|.|TRBV7-2|.
TGTGCCAGCAGCTCTCAGAATCAGCCCCAGCATTTT
CASSSQNQPQHF
>TRBJ2-1|TRBD1|TRBV19|once
TGTGCCACCGACATAGGCGGGACAGGAGGCAATGAGCAGTTCTTC
CATDIGGTGGNEQFF
>TRBJ1-2|.|TRBV28|.
TGTGCCAGCAGTTTCTTGGGGATCTTTGGCTACACCTTC
CASSFLGIFGYTF
>TRBJ2-7|.|TRBV5-1|.
TGCGCCAGCTCCCGACAGGGAGGCTCCTACGAGCAGTACTTC
CASSRQGGSYEQYF
>TRBJ1-2|.|TRBV5-5|.
TGTGCCAGCAGCCAGGGCCAGGGTCGATCCTATGGCTACACCTTC
CASSQGQGRSYGYTF
>TRBJ2-1|TRBD2|TRBV28|.
TGTGCCAGCAGTCACGGACTAGCTTATTACAATGAGCAGTTCTTC
CASSHGLAYYNEQFF
>TRBJ2-7|.|TRBV2|.
TGTGCCAGCAGGCCGCGGCAGGGTCCCACCTACGAGCAGTACTTC
CASRPRQGPTYEQYF
>TRBJ2-7|TRBD2|TRBV11-2|once
TGTGCCAGCAGCGGTGTGAGCGTAGGGAGGGGAGACAAGCAGTACTTC
CASSGVSVGRGDKQYF
>TRBJ2-2|.|TRBV27|.
TGTGCCAGCCGCCTGGGAGTTTCCGGGGAGCTGTTTTTT
CASRLGVSGELFF
>TRBJ2-7|TRBD2|TRBV5-1|.
TGCGCCAGCAGCGCCGGACTAGCGGAGGCCTACGAGCAGTACTTC
CASSAGLAEAYEQYF
>TRBJ2-5|TRBD2|TRBV9|.
TGTGCCAGCAGCGTAGGGCTAGCGGGAGTCGGGGAGACCCAGTACTTC
CASSVGLAGVGETQYF
>TRBJ1-6|TRBD1|TRBV7-2|.
TGTGCCAGCAGCTCTCAGGGGGCTGGCTATAATTCACCCCTCCACTTT
CASSSQGAGYNSPLHF
>TRBJ2-7|.|TRBV6-1|.
TGTGCCAGCAGTGAGCCTAGCTGGCCCTACGAGCAGTACTTC
CASSEPSWPYEQYF
>TRBJ2-7|TRBD2|TRBV7-2|.
TGTGCCAGCAGCTTAAAGCGGGAATCCCACGAGCAGTACTTC
CASSLKRESHEQYF
>TRBJ2-5|TRBD1|TRBV7-9|few
TGTGCCAGCAGCTTAGGGGGACAGGCAAGACTCCAAGAGACCCAGTACTTC
CASSLGGQARLQETQYF
>TRBJ2-7|TRBD1|TRBV7-2|.
TGTGCCAGCAGCCAAGGGACAGGGTTTTCCTACGAGCAGTACTTC
CASSQGTGFSYEQYF
>TRBJ2-7|.|TRBV28|.
TGTGCCAGCAGCTTCCCGACAGATCGCTCCTACGAGCAGTACTTC
CASSFPTDRSYEQYF